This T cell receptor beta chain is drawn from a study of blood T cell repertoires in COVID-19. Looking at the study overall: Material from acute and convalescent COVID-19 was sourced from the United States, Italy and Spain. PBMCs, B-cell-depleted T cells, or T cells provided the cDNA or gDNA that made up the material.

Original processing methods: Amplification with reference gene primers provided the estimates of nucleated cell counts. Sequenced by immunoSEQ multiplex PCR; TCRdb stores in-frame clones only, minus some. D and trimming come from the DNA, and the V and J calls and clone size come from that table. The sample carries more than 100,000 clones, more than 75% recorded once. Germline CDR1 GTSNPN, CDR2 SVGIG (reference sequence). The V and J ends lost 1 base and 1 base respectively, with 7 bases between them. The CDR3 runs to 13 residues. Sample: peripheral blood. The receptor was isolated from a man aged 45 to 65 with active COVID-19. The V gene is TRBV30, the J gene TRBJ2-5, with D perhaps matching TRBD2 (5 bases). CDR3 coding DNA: TGTGCCTGGAGTGCAGCGGCCCAAGAGACCCAGTACTTC. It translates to CAWSAAAQETQYF.